The clone carrying this TCR beta chain was counted between two and nine times. A junction boundary mismatches the germline segment, possibly from a read error. A second PCR, run for roughly 7 to 12 cycles, used a sample-barcoded 5' primer plus a J-beta primer mix. TCRdb re-called the 5' RACE reads through MiXCR, storing one row per CDR3 protein. The data hold 780,000 or so distinct CDR3 sequences, with around half observed a single time. The sample originates from a study of blood T cells in healthy people across ages. This CDR3 spans 13 amino acids. Per the germline V gene, CDR1 is SGDLS and CDR2 is YYNGEE.

The chain is built from TRBV9 and TRBJ2-7; D not certain. The sequence came from a man aged 80 or over in good health. Material for sequencing was blood. The DNA of the CDR3 is TGTGCCAGCAGCTCGACCAGCTCCTCCGAGCAGTACTTC. This gives the protein CASSSTSSSEQYF.